This T cell receptor beta chain was sequenced for a study of CXCR3-negative and CXCR3-positive naive CD8 T cells. Overall study results and limits: Naive CXCR3-negative cells resembled naive CXCR3-positive cells in TRBV-TRBJ usage; memory cells differed. The TRB CDR3s that CXCR3-positive naive cells carried were more hydrophobic than those of CXCR3-negative naive cells.

The CDR3 runs to 15 residues. The V gene's germline CDR1 is ENHRY and CDR2 SYGVKD. Concerning this clonotype: Its antigen is unknown.

The libraries of TRB cDNA were prepared using 5' RACE with UMI labels. For each CDR3 protein, TCRdb gives one entry from its re-call of the 5' RACE reads, without DNA. The sample is made up of roughly 55,000 distinct CDR3 sequences, and the top ten hold around 0.58% of it. Source material: naive CXCR3+ CD8+ T cells from blood. Subset specified: CD45RO-CCR7+CD27+CD95- naive CD8+ T cells expressing CXCR3 (TNR3+). The sequence was obtained from a human donor in good health. Some clones in this sample may be carry-over from other donors' samples. The chain links TRBV10-3 to TRBJ1-6; the TCRdb call, TRBD1, lacks DNA for checking. This chain's CDR3 is CAIRDRGSNNSPLHF.